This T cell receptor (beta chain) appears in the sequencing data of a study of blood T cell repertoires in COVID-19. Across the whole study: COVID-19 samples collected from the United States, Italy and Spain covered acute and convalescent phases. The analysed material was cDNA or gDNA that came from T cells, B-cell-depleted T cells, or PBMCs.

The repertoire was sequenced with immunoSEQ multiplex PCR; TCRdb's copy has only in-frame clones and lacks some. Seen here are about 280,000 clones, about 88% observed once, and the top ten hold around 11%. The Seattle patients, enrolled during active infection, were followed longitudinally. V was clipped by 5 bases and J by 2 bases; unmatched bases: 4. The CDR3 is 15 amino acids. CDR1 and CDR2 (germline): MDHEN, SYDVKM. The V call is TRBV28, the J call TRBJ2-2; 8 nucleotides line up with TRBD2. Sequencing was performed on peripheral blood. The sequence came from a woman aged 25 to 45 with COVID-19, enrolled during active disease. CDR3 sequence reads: CASSVSGTNTGELFF. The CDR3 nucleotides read TGTGCCAGCAGTGTTAGCGGGACTAACACCGGGGAGCTGTTTTTT. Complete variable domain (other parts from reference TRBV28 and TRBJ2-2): DVKVTQSSRYLVKRTGEKVFLECVQDMDHENMFWYRQDPGLGLRLIYFSYDVKMKEKGDIPEGYSVSREKKERFSLILESASTNQTSMYLCASSVSGTNTGELFFGEGSRLTVL.